This T cell receptor (beta chain) was identified during a study of radiotherapy plus CTLA-4 blockade in lung cancer. Study-level information: Objective responses were observed in 15% to 20% of patients, and disease control was achieved by 30% to 40%. General study points: Reported findings show early blood T cell clone dynamics, with interferon-beta, best predicted response. In blood, TCR clones derived from the tumor expanded after radiotherapy plus ipilimumab.

Produced via immunoSEQ multiplex PCR; TCRdb's table is partial and in-frame only. The sample shows 60,000 to 75,000 clones, around 69% of them seen only once. This CDR3 is built from 16 residues. With V trimmed by 7 bases and J by 5 bases, 12 bases remained unmatched. Germline V gene lookup returns CDR1 SGHRS and CDR2 YFSETQ. Chemo-refractory metastatic non-small-cell lung cancer patients received focal radiation with ipilimumab CTLA-4 blockade. With respect to this clone: Its antigen remains unidentified.

This specimen consisted of peripheral blood, obtained from a patient treated with radiotherapy plus ipilimumab. The chain joins TRBV5-1 to TRBJ1-1; 12 positions agree with TRBD1. The TCR comes from a human donor with non-small cell lung cancer whose response to radiotherapy plus ipilimumab could not be evaluated. Some clones in this sample may be carry-over from other donors' samples. The CDR3 bases are TGCGCCAGCCAATGGGGGACAGGGGGCGAAGGGACTGAAGCTTTCTTT. Its translation is CASQWGTGGEGTEAFF.